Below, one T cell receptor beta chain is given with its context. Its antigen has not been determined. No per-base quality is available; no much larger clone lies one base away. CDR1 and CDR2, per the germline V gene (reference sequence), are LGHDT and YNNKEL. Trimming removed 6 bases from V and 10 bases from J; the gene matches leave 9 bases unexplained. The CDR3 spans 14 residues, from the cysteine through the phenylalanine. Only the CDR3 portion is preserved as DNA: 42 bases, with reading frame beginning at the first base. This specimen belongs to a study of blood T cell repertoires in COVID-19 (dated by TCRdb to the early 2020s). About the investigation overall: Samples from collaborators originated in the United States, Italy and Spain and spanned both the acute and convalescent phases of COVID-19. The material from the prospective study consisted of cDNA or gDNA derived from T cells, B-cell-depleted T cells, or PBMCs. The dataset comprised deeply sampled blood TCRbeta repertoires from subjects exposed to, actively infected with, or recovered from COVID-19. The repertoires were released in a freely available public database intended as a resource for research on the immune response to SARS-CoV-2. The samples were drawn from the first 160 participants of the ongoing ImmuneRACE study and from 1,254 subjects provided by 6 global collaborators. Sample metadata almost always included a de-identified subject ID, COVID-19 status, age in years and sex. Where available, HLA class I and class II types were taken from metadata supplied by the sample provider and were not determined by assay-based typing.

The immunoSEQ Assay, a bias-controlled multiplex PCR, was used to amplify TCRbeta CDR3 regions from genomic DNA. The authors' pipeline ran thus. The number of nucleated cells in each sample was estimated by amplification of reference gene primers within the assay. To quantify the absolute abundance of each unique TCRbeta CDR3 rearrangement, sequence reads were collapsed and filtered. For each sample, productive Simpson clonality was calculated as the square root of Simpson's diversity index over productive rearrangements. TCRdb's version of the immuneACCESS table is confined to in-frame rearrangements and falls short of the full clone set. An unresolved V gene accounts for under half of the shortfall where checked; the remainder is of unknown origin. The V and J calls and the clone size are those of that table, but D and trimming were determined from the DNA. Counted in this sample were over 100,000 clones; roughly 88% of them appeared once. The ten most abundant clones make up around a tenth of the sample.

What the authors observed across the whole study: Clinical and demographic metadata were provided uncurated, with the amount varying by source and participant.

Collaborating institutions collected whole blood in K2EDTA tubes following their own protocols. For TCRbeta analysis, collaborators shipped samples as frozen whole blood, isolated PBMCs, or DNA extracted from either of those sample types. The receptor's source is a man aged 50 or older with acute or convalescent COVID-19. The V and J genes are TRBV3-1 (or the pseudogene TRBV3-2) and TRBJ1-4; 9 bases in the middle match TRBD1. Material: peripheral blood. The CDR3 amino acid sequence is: CASRQGAVLGKLFF. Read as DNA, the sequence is TGTGCCAGCAGACAGGGGGCCGTGCTCGGAAAACTGTTTTTT.